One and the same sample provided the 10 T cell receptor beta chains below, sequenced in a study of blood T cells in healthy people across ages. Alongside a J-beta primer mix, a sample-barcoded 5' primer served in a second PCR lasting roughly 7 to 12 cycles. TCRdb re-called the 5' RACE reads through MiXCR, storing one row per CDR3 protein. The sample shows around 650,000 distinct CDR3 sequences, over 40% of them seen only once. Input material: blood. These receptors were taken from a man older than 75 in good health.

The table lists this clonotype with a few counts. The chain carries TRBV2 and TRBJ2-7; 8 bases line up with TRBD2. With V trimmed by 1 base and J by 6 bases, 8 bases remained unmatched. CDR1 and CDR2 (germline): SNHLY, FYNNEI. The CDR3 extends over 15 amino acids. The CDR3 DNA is TGTGCCAGCAGTGAAGGGTCGGGAGGGCCAGGCGAGCAGTACTTC. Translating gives CASSEGSGGPGEQYF.

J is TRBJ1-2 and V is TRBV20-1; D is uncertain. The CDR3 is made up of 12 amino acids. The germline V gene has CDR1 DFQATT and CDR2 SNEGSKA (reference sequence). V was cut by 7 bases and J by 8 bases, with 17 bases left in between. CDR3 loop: CSVANGGGGYTF. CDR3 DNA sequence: TGCAGTGTCGCGAATGGAGGAGGCGGCTACACCTTC.

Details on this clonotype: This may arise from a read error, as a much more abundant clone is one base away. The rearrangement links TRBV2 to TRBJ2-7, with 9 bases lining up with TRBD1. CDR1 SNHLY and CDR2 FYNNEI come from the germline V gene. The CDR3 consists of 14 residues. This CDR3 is CANKGQGVGETQHF. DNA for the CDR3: TGTGCCAACAAGGGACAGGGAGTAGGCGAGACCCAGCACTTC.

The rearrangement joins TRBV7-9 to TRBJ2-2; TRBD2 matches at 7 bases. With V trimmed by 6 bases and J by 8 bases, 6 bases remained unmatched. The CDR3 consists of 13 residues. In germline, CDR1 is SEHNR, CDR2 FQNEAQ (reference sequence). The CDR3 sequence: CASRRTSGGELFF. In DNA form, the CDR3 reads TGTGCCAGCAGACGGACTAGTGGAGGGGAGCTGTTTTTT.

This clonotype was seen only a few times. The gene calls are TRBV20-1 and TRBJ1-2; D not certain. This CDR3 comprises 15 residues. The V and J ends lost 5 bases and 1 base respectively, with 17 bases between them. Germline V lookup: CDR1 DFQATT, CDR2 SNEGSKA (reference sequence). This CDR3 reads CSAPRGSTSNYGYTF. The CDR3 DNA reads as TGCAGTGCTCCCAGAGGCTCCACAAGTAACTATGGCTACACCTTC.

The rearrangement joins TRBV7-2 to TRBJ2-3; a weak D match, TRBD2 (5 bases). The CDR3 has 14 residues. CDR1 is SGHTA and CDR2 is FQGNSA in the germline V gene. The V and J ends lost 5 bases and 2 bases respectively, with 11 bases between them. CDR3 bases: TGTGCCAGCAGCCCCCGACTAACCACAGATACGCAGTATTTT. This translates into CASSPRLTTDTQYF.

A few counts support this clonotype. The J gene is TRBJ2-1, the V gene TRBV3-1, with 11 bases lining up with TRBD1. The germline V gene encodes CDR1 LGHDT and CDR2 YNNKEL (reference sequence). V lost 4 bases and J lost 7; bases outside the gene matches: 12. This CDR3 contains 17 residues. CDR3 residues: CASSRRFRTGGRNEQFF. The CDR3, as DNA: TGTGCCAGCAGCCGAAGATTTCGGACAGGGGGCAGGAATGAGCAGTTCTTC.

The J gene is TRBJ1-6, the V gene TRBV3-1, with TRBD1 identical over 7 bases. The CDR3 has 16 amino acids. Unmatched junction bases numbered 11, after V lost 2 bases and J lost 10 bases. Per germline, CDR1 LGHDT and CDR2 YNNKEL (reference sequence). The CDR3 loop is CASSQPPGQSSSPLHF. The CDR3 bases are TGTGCCAGCAGCCAACCTCCGGGACAGTCATCCTCACCCCTCCACTTT. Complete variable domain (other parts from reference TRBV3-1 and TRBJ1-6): DTAVSQTPKYLVTQMGNDKSIKCEQNLGHDTMYWYKQDSKKFLKIMFSYNNKELIINETVPNRFSPKSPDKAHLNLHINSLELGDSAVYFCASSQPPGQSSSPLHFGNGTRLTVT.

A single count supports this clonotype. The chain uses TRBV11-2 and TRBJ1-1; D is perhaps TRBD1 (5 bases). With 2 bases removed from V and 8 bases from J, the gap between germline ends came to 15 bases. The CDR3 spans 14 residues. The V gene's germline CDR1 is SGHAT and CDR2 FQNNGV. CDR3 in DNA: TGTGCCAGCAGCTTACGGGGGAATCAGAGGGAAGCTTTCTTT. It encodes CASSLRGNQREAFF.

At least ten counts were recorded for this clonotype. CDR3: CASTLGNLLTDTQYF. The CDR3 DNA reads TGCGCCAGCACGTTGGGCAACCTCCTCACAGATACGCAGTATTTT. This chain links TRBV10-2 with TRBJ2-3; D is ambiguous. Trimming left V 7 bases short and J 2 bases short, with 16 bases between. CDR1 is WSHSY, CDR2 SAAADI, per germline. The CDR3 is made up of 15 amino acids.